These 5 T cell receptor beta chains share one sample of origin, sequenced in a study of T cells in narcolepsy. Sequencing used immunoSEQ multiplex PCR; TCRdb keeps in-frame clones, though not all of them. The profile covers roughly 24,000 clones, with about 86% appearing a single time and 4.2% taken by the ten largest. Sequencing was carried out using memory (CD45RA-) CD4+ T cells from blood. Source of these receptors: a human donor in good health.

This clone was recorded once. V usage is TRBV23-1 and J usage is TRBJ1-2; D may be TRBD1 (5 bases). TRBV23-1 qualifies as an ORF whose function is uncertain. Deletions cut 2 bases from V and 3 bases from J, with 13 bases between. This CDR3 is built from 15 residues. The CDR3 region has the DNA TGCGCCAGCAGTCAAGACCGGGACGGAGACTATGGCTACACCTTC. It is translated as CASSQDRDGDYGYTF.

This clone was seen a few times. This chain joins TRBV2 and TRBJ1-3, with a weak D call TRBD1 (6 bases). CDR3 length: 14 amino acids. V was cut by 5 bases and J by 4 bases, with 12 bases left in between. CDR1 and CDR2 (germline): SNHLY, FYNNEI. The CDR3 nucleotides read TGTGCCAGCAGTACGGACAGTCCAGGAAACACCATATATTTT. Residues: CASSTDSPGNTIYF.

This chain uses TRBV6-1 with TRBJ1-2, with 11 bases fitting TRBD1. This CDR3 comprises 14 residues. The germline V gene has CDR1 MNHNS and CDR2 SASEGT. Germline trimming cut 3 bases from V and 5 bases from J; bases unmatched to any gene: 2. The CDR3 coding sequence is TGTGCCAGCAGTGATGGGGACAGGGGGTATGGCTACACCTTC. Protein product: CASSDGDRGYGYTF.

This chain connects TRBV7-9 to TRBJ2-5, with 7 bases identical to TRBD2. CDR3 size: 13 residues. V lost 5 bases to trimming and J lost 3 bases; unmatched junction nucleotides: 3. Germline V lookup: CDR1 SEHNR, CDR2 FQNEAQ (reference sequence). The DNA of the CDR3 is TGTGCCAGCAGCCGGGGGGATAAAGAGACCCAGTACTTC. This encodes CASSRGDKETQYF.

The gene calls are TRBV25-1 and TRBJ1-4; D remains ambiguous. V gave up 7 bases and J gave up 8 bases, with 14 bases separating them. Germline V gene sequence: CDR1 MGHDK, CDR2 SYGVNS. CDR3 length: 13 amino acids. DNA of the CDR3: TGTGCCAGCACCGGCTTTATGGGGGAAAAACTGTTTTTT. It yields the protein CASTGFMGEKLFF.